The present T cell receptor beta chain was sequenced within a study of cytotoxic CD8 clonotypes in ibrutinib-treated CLL. About the research overall: Of the patients, eleven to twelve were relapsed/refractory, roughly 15 treatment-naive and some 17 IGHV unmutated.

The assay was immunoSEQ multiplex PCR, and TCRdb's table has in-frame clones only and misses some. Among 300,000 to 350,000 clones, 80% were seen once, and the ten largest hold about 6.3%. The CDR3 consists of 16 residues. CDR1 and CDR2 from the germline V gene are SGHTA and FQGNSA. Trimming stripped 2 bases from V and 2 bases from J, with 16 bases between. This receptor was taken from a human donor with chronic lymphocytic leukemia. The chain recombines TRBV7-2 with TRBJ2-7; D possibly corresponds to TRBD1 (5 bases). The source was PBMCs, collected before ibrutinib treatment. CDR3 sequence: CASSLFMTASAYEQYF. CDR3 DNA sequence: TGTGCCAGCAGCTTATTTATGACAGCCTCTGCCTACGAGCAGTACTTC.